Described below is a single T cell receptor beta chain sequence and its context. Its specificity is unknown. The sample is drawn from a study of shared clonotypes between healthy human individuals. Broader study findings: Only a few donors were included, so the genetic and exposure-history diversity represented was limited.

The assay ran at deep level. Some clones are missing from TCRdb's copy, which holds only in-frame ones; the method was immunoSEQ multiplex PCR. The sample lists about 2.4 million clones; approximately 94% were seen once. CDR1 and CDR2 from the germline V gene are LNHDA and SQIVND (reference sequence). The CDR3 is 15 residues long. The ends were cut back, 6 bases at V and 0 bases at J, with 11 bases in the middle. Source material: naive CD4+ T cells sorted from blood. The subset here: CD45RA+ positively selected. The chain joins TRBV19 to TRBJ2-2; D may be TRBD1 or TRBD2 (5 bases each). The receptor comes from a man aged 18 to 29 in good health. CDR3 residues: CASRRQGPNTGELFF. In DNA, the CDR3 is TGTGCCAGTAGGCGGCAGGGACCGAACACCGGGGAGCTGTTTTTT.